The entry below describes one T cell receptor (beta chain). The data were taken from a study of response to subunit inactivated influenza vaccine. A single record per CDR3 protein comes from TCRdb applying MiXCR to the RT-PCR reads. The table shows some 520,000 distinct CDR3 sequences, with approximately 17% occurring only once. The TCR was taken from a man in his fifties or sixties who received an inactivated influenza vaccine. Sequencing used CD4+ T cells sorted from PBMCs, obtained around 2 years after vaccination.

The CDR3 is CATSSHGGGLAGAGNEQFF. The CDR3 nucleotides read TGTGCCACCAGTTCACATGGAGGGGGACTAGCGGGAGCAGGCAATGAGCAGTTCTTC. This chain joins TRBV24-1 and TRBJ2-1; 14 nucleotides agree with TRBD2. The CDR3 runs to 19 residues. Germline-derived CDR1 and CDR2 are KGHDR and SFDVKD. J was trimmed by 6 bases and V by 6 bases; bases with no gene match: 15.